This T cell receptor beta chain was recorded in a study of T cells in Graves' hyperthyroidism and ophthalmopathy. This CDR3 has 12 residues. V lost 4 bases, J lost 5 bases, and 5 bases lay in between. Germline CDR1 is ENHRY and CDR2 is SYGVKD. Study outcomes and limitations: Among thyroid clonotypes expanded above 0.001, most also appeared in blood.

The investigators amplified TCR beta CDR3 regions from RNA transcripts. Using the HTBI primer set, a first-round RT-PCR was run on the TCR CDR3. Via MiXCR, TCRdb re-called the multiplex PCR reads, giving one row per CDR3 protein. There are 530,000 or so distinct CDR3 sequences in the sample; about a sixth occur only once, and approximately 16% lies in the top ten. Reasons for excluding patients were uncontrolled infection, other autoimmune disease, pregnancy or lactation. Diagnosis relied on clinical symptoms, serum thyroxine and TRAb, thyroid ultrasound and orbital computed tomography. A remark on this clonotype: Its antigen is not identified.

Sequencing was carried out using blood. This receptor was obtained from a woman under 30 with Graves' ophthalmopathy. The rearrangement links TRBV10-3 to TRBJ1-4, with D possibly being TRBD1 (5 bases). In nucleotides, the CDR3 is TGTGCCATCAGTGGACAGAATGAAAAACTGTTTTTT. Amino acid sequence: CAISGQNEKLFF.